The 27 T cell receptor beta chains below all came from one sample that was sequenced in a study of a mutant IDH1 vaccine in newly diagnosed glioma. Time point noted: week 47, end of study. A 20-mer mutant IDH1 peptide at 300 ug was injected subcutaneously with topical imiquimod. Measured with immunoSEQ multiplex PCR; TCRdb has only the in-frame clones, and not every one. The sample lists fewer than 55,000 clones, around 60% occurring once. Antigen specificity for these receptors is unknown. The sample in question was peripheral blood mononuclear cells (PBMCs), obtained from a glioma patient whose treatment included an IDH1 peptide vaccine. These receptors originate from a man aged 35-49 years with glioma. Some clones in this sample may be carry-over from other donors' samples.

The rearrangement uses TRBV21-1 and TRBJ1-3. TRBV21-1 is designated a pseudogene. This CDR3 comprises 14 residues. The CDR3 sequence is CASRGRDSGNTIYF. In DNA, the CDR3 is TGTGCCAGCAGGGGGAGGGACTCTGGAAACACCATATATTTT.

CDR3 sequence (DNA): TGTGCCAGCAGCGACCGGGGGGGGGCTAATTCACCCCTCCACTTT. Its protein product is CASSDRGGANSPLHF. The rearrangement links TRBV5-4 to TRBJ1-6; D may be TRBD1 (6 bases). This CDR3 spans 15 amino acids. The germline V and J ends were trimmed by 4 bases and 6 bases, with 14 bases remaining between them. The germline V gene encodes CDR1 SGHNT and CDR2 YYREEE (reference sequence).

The V call is TRBV2, the J call TRBJ2-2, with D perhaps assigned TRBD1 or TRBD2 (5 bases each). CDR1 SNHLY and CDR2 FYNNEI come from the germline V gene. The CDR3 sequence is 14 residues long. V was pared by 6 bases and J by 7 bases, with 15 bases between. This CDR3 is CASRDGTVHGELFF. In DNA form, the CDR3 reads TGTGCCAGCAGGGACGGGACGGTTCACGGGGAGCTGTTTTTT. The full variable domain, in which reference TRBV2 and TRBJ2-2 provide the parts outside the CDR3, is EPEVTQTPSHQVTQMGQEVILRCVPISNHLYFYWYRQILGQKVEFLVSFYNNEISEKSEIFDDQFSVERPDGSNFTLKIRSTKLEDSAMYFCASRDGTVHGELFFGEGSRLTVL.

This chain connects TRBV6-1 to TRBJ2-3; 7 nucleotides match TRBD1. Per the germline V gene, CDR1 is MNHNS and CDR2 is SASEGT. V shed 8 bases, J shed 0 bases, and the junction held 8 bases outside the gene matches. There are 15 residues in the CDR3. The DNA for the CDR3 is TGTGCCAGCGGGAAACAGGGGTGGAGCACAGATACGCAGTATTTT. Encoded protein: CASGKQGWSTDTQYF.

The chain has TRBV23-1 and TRBJ1-5; D is unresolved. TRBV23-1 is identified as an open reading frame with a role that is uncertain. V dropped 0 bases and J dropped 4 bases, with 7 bases sitting between them. The CDR3 is made up of 14 amino acids. The DNA for the CDR3 is TGCGCCAGCAGTCAATCGGCCCTAAATCAGCCCCAGCATTTT. Its protein is CASSQSALNQPQHF.

There are a few counts of this clone. The chain combines TRBV2 with TRBJ2-7; perhaps D is TRBD1 or TRBD2 (5 bases each). Germline values: CDR1 SNHLY, CDR2 FYNNEI. The V and J ends lost 4 bases and 6 bases respectively, with 7 bases between them. The CDR3 is made up of 11 amino acids. The CDR3 reads CASSAGTEQYF. CDR3 nucleotides: TGTGCCAGCAGTGCAGGGACCGAGCAGTACTTC.

This chain uses TRBV11-2 with TRBJ2-1, with 10 positions matching TRBD2. This CDR3 has 15 residues. The germline V gene encodes CDR1 SGHAT and CDR2 FQNNGV. Unmatched junction bases numbered 7, after V lost 2 bases and J lost 9 bases. Here the CDR3 reads CASSLTSGAAGEQFF. In DNA, the CDR3 is TGTGCCAGCAGCTTAACTAGCGGGGCCGCGGGTGAGCAGTTCTTC. Using reference TRBV11-2 and TRBJ2-1 for the parts outside the CDR3, the full variable domain is EAGVAQSPRYKIIEKRQSVAFWCNPISGHATLYWYQQILGQGPKLLIQFQNNGVVDDSQLPKDRFSAERLKGVDSTLKIQPAKLEDSAVYLCASSLTSGAAGEQFFGPGTRLTVL.

This clone was observed a few times. The V and J genes are TRBV6-1 and TRBJ2-3, with 9 bases fitting TRBD2. V shed 2 bases, J shed 6 bases, and the junction held 6 bases outside the gene matches. The CDR3 has 15 amino acids. CDR1 MNHNS and CDR2 SASEGT come from the germline V gene. This chain's CDR3 is CASSETSGGWDTQYF. The DNA of the CDR3 is TGTGCCAGCAGTGAAACCAGCGGGGGGTGGGATACGCAGTATTTT.

The chain combines TRBV5-6 with TRBJ1-3; D is perhaps TRBD1 (5 bases). The germline V gene encodes CDR1 SGHDT and CDR2 YYEEEE. Trimming took 3 bases from V and 2 from J, leaving 12 bases between them. The CDR3 loop spans 15 amino acids. The CDR3 coding sequence is TGTGCCAGCAGCTGGCCGGGGCGGGCTGGAAACACCATATATTTT. It is translated as CASSWPGRAGNTIYF. Full variable domain (outside the CDR3, taken from reference TRBV5-6 and TRBJ1-3): DAGVTQSPTHLIKTRGQQVTLRCSPKSGHDTVSWYQQALGQGPQFIFQYYEEEERQRGNFPDRFSGHQFPNYSSELNVNALLLGDSALYLCASSWPGRAGNTIYFGEGSWLTVV.

This chain uses TRBV29-1 with TRBJ2-5; D remains unclear. CDR3 size: 13 residues. Trimming stripped 3 bases from V and 0 bases from J, with 8 bases between. Germline V gene lookup returns CDR1 SQVTM and CDR2 ANQGSEA. The CDR3 DNA follows: TGCAGCGTTGATTCAGCTAACCAAGAGACCCAGTACTTC. Its translation is CSVDSANQETQYF.

This CDR3 is CASSAGPGNIQYF. The CDR3 nucleotides read TGTGCCAGCAGCGCGGGACCTGGAAACATTCAGTACTTC. The genes are TRBV7-2 and TRBJ2-4; TRBD2 is a possible D gene (6 bases). The CDR3 extends over 13 amino acids. Per the germline V gene, CDR1 is SGHTA and CDR2 is FQGNSA. The ends were cut back, 5 bases at V and 6 bases at J, with 11 bases in the middle.

The genes are TRBV5-8 and TRBJ2-7, with D uncertain. Germline V CDR1 and CDR2: SGHTS, YDEGEE. CDR3 length equals 13 residues. Trimming shortened V by 1 base and J by 0 bases, and 5 bases separated the two germline ends. CDR3 loop: CASSLSYSYEQYF. DNA for the CDR3: TGTGCCAGCAGCTTGTCATACTCCTACGAGCAGTACTTC.

This chain links TRBV9 with TRBJ2-7; D possibly corresponds to TRBD2 (6 bases). Germline lookup yields CDR1 SGDLS and CDR2 YYNGEE. The CDR3 consists of 15 residues. Trimming stripped 4 bases from V and 2 bases from J, with 16 bases between. This CDR3 reads CASSPGGVPTYEQYF. CDR3 DNA: TGTGCCAGCAGCCCCGGAGGGGTGCCGACCTACGAGCAGTACTTC.

The J gene is TRBJ1-6, the V gene TRBV19, with a weak D call TRBD1 (6 bases). In germline, CDR1 is LNHDA, CDR2 SQIVND (reference sequence). V lost 5 bases and J 3 bases, leaving 11 bases between the germline ends. The CDR3 consists of 15 residues. CDR3 region: CASSEQGYYNSPLHF. The DNA of the CDR3 is TGTGCCAGTAGTGAACAGGGTTACTATAATTCACCCCTCCACTTT.

V is TRBV30 and J is TRBJ1-3; D is uncertain. The CDR3 has 15 amino acids. V shed 2 bases and J shed 0 bases, with 11 bases lying between them. Germline CDR1 GTSNPN, CDR2 SVGIG (reference sequence). For the CDR3, the DNA is TGTGCCTGGAGTTTCGGTAGCAACTCTGGAAACACCATATATTTT. Its translation is CAWSFGSNSGNTIYF.

Ten or more counts support this clone. This CDR3 reads CASSLGLAGVTGELFF. CDR3 bases: TGTGCCAGCAGCTTGGGACTAGCGGGGGTAACCGGGGAGCTGTTTTTT. The rearrangement links TRBV7-2 to TRBJ2-2; 14 nucleotides align to TRBD2. CDR3 length: 16 amino acids. Germline loops: CDR1 SGHTA, CDR2 FQGNSA. Germline trimming cut 3 bases from V and 5 bases from J; bases unmatched to any gene: 2. The variable domain in full, completed from reference TRBV7-2 and TRBJ2-2, reads GAGVSQSPSNKVTEKGKDVELRCDPISGHTALYWYRQSLGQGLEFLIYFQGNSAPDKSGLPSDRFSAERTGGSVSTLTIQRTQQEDSAVYLCASSLGLAGVTGELFFGEGSRLTVL.

V is TRBV6-1 and J is TRBJ2-7; 9 bases are a match to TRBD1. CDR3 size: 15 residues. Germline V CDR1 and CDR2: MNHNS, SASEGT. The V and J ends lost 7 bases and 9 bases, in that order; junction bases with no gene match: 16. Written as DNA, the CDR3 is TGTGCCAGCACCGAATCGGCGGGACAGGGAGGGCGGCAGTACTTC. This gives the protein CASTESAGQGGRQYF.

The chain joins TRBV13 to TRBJ1-1, with 8 positions matching TRBD1. Germline V gene data show CDR1 as PRHDT and CDR2 as FYEKMQ (reference sequence). The CDR3 runs 13 residues. J gave up 6 bases and V 5 bases, and 5 bases lay outside the gene matches. The CDR3, as DNA: TGTGCCAGCAGCCCAGGGGGCCTTTCTGAAGCTTTCTTT. Protein: CASSPGGLSEAFF.

The DNA for the CDR3 is TGTGCCAGCAGCTTAAAAACTGTGGATCTCTATGGCTACACCTTC. It yields the protein CASSLKTVDLYGYTF. V gene TRBV7-2 combines with J gene TRBJ1-2; D gene ambiguous. Germline V lookup: CDR1 SGHTA, CDR2 FQGNSA. Trimming pared 2 bases from V and 4 bases from J, leaving 14 bases between. The CDR3 is made up of 15 amino acids.

This chain uses TRBV7-9 with TRBJ2-5; no clear D gene. V was trimmed by 4 bases and J by 3 bases, leaving 12 bases between them. The CDR3 covers 14 residues. The germline gives CDR1 SEHNR, CDR2 FQNEAQ (reference sequence). Here the CDR3 reads CASSWTTQKETQYF. The CDR3 coding sequence is TGTGCCAGCAGCTGGACGACCCAAAAAGAGACCCAGTACTTC. Supplemented by reference TRBV7-9 and TRBJ2-5, the full variable domain reads DTGVSQNPRHKITKRGQNVTFRCDPISEHNRLYWYRQTLGQGPEFLTYFQNEAQLEKSRLLSDRFSAERPKGSFSTLEIQRTEQGDSAMYLCASSWTTQKETQYFGPGTRLLVL.

The gene calls are TRBV18 and TRBJ1-5; the D gene is possibly TRBD1 (5 bases). This CDR3 contains 12 residues. The V end lost 5 bases, the J end lost 5 bases, and 7 bases lay between the germline ends. From germline, CDR1 is KGHSH and CDR2 LQKENI. The CDR3 loop reads CASSTTDQPQHF. The CDR3 DNA sequence: TGTGCCAGCTCAACGACAGATCAGCCCCAGCATTTT. Full variable domain (remainder filled in from reference TRBV18 and TRBJ1-5): NAGVMQNPRHLVRRRGQEARLRCSPMKGHSHVYWYRQLPEEGLKFMVYLQKENIIDESGMPKERFSAEFPKEGPSILRIQQVVRGDSAAYFCASSTTDQPQHFGDGTRLSIL.

This clone turned up a few times. J is TRBJ2-3 and V is TRBV6-5; D remains unclear. The CDR3 is 14 residues long. V lost 8 bases to trimming and J lost 8 bases, with 20 bases between them. Germline lookup yields CDR1 MNHEY and CDR2 SVGAGI. DNA of the CDR3: TGTGCCAGCGGGCAGCACCAATCTCCTGGTACGCAGTATTTT. It translates to CASGQHQSPGTQYF.

This rearrangement joins TRBV4-1 to TRBJ2-7; 7 nucleotides line up with TRBD1. With 0 bases clipped from V and 3 bases from J, the junction kept 5 bases outside the gene matches. From germline, CDR1 is MGHRA and CDR2 YSYEKL. CDR3 size: 15 residues. CDR3 bases: TGCGCCAGCAGCCAAGATCGACAGGGCGTCTACGAGCAGTACTTC. It specifies CASSQDRQGVYEQYF.

V usage is TRBV7-8 and J usage is TRBJ1-1, with D unresolved. The V gene's germline CDR1 is SGHVS and CDR2 FQNEAQ. V was trimmed by 1 base and J by 2 bases, leaving 8 bases between them. The CDR3 is 14 residues long. The CDR3 protein is CASSLGPSNTEAFF. The CDR3 DNA follows: TGTGCCAGCAGCTTAGGGCCAAGTAACACTGAAGCTTTCTTT.

V is TRBV6-5 and J is TRBJ2-5, with D maybe TRBD2 (5 bases). Germline CDR1 MNHEY, CDR2 SVGAGI. The CDR3 is 13 amino acids. The V and J ends lost 7 bases and 4 bases respectively, with 13 bases between them. In DNA form, the CDR3 reads TGTGCCAGCACCCGAGGGTACTCAGAGACCCAGTACTTC. Protein product: CASTRGYSETQYF.

This clone was counted once. The chain uses TRBV14 and TRBJ1-4, with D uncertain. Germline CDR1 SGHDN, CDR2 FVKESK. Trimming took off 4 bases at V and 0 bases at J, with 9 bases between the two ends. This CDR3 has 15 amino acids. The DNA of the CDR3 is TGTGCCAGCAGCCGGAGGGATGCAACTAATGAAAAACTGTTTTTT. Protein: CASSRRDATNEKLFF.

The rearrangement links TRBV2 to TRBJ2-3; TRBD2 matches at 9 bases. There are 15 residues in the CDR3. The ends lost 6 bases at V and 2 bases at J; junction bases unmatched: 6. The germline V gene encodes CDR1 SNHLY and CDR2 FYNNEI. CDR3: CASRRAGGNTDTQYF. CDR3 DNA: TGTGCCAGCAGGCGAGCGGGGGGAAACACAGATACGCAGTATTTT.